Listed below are T cell receptor beta chains from one sample, sequenced in a study of CD8 T cells in ankylosing spondylitis. TCRdb called the 5' RACE reads again in MiXCR, with one record for every CDR3 protein. This table holds around 31,000 distinct CDR3 sequences, under 40% found once. The sample consisted of synovial fluid, either unsorted or a sorted T cell fraction (not recorded which). Receptor source: a male donor with ankylosing spondylitis. CDR3s leave out the opening cysteine and the closing phenylalanine or tryptophan. Clone size is stated in some rows and not others, as once, few, many or a class when expanded.

clone size,J gene,V gene,CDR3 protein
few,TRBJ2-1,TRBV20-1,SAPGQGDYNEQF
few,TRBJ1-2,TRBV29-1,SVEDLRDRGYGYT
many,TRBJ2-1,TRBV12-3/TRBV12-4,ASSLGSIGEQF
few,TRBJ2-3,TRBV12-3/TRBV12-4,ASRRTGYTDTQY
NA,TRBJ2-2,TRBV5-1,ASRPGTASGGELF
many,TRBJ2-1,TRBV6-1,ASSTGNNEQF
medium-sized,TRBJ1-1,TRBV4-2,ASSHQTGEAF
NA,TRBJ2-1,TRBV27,ASRLSGSGWNEQF
NA,TRBJ2-7,TRBV11-2,ASSPLGQTYEQY
few,TRBJ1-1,TRBV28,ASSLYGTVNTEAF
NA,TRBJ2-2,TRBV6-1,ASSEWTEGTGELF
NA,TRBJ2-3,TRBV13,ASSPAGGGHSDTQY
medium-sized,TRBJ2-1,TRBV11-2,ASSHGTSGITYNEQF
NA,TRBJ2-1,TRBV20-1,SALPSGHVNEQF
NA,TRBJ2-1,TRBV9,ASSGGGGGNEQF
NA,TRBJ2-1,TRBV2,ASSATSVLSGEQF
NA,TRBJ2-1,TRBV19,ASSWASQSGNEQF
many,TRBJ2-5,TRBV5-1,ASSPGTGSNQETQY
NA,TRBJ2-2,TRBV5-1,ASSLRTLGELS
many,TRBJ2-1,TRBV3-1,ASGDRGLEQF
many,TRBJ1-1,TRBV14,ASSLLRGPQAF
NA,TRBJ1-1,TRBV24-1,ATRQGEGTEAF
NA,TRBJ2-3,TRBV19,ASSELVSTDTQY
few,TRBJ2-3,TRBV20-1,SARELAGILDTQY
NA,TRBJ2-1,TRBV24-1,ATSDSREWKISYNEQF
NA,TRBJ2-1,TRBV7-2,ASSLAPGLAGDSSYNEQF
NA,TRBJ2-3,TRBV11-2,ASSLEYNPTDTQY
many,TRBJ2-2,TRBV4-1,ASSQALAGVGGELF
many,TRBJ2-2,TRBV29-1,SVDLTGATNTGELF
many,TRBJ2-1,TRBV27,ASSPGGVSYNEQF
NA,TRBJ1-5,TRBV7-2,ASSLDNQPQH
NA,TRBJ2-7,TRBV12-3/TRBV12-4,ASSFAASRHYEQY
few,TRBJ2-7,TRBV20-1,SARVGAESSYEQY
few,TRBJ2-7,TRBV3-1,ASSQDRGEEQY
many,TRBJ2-1,TRBV7-9,ASSLGRLGLAKGYNEQF
NA,TRBJ2-1,TRBV20-1,SAETSGRVNEQF
many,TRBJ1-2,TRBV12-3/TRBV12-4,ASSDWTDRGYGYT
few,TRBJ2-5,TRBV2,ASSEARLQQETQY
many,TRBJ1-2,TRBV29-1,SVGQPYGYT
NA,TRBJ1-4,TRBV10-3,AISTGGWGRKLF
few,TRBJ1-2,TRBV19,ASRPPGQFYGYT
few,TRBJ1-1,TRBV6-2/TRBV6-3,ASSYLPGVGSGTEAF
NA,TRBJ2-5,TRBV24-1,ATSDSKLAGKQETQY
few,TRBJ2-2,TRBV12-3/TRBV12-4,ASSRRASDTGELF
NA,TRBJ2-1,TRBV27,ASSWDGNNEQF
NA,TRBJ2-1,TRBV5-6,ASSLAEEQF
few,TRBJ2-3,TRBV2,ASSEGSGTIATDTQY
NA,TRBJ2-7,TRBV24-1,ATSDGDEQY
many,TRBJ2-3,TRBV27,ASNPSGTSGPTHTQY
many,TRBJ2-6,TRBV13,ASSPSEGRANVLT
NA,TRBJ2-5,TRBV20-1,SDRTGVWETQY
many,TRBJ2-1,TRBV24-1,ATSDGGASGRPERYNEQF
few,TRBJ1-1,TRBV12-3/TRBV12-4,ASSFGQALNGAF
NA,TRBJ2-2,TRBV30,AWTTPGHLNTGELF
few,TRBJ2-7,TRBV7-2,ASSPGTSLTYEQY
NA,TRBJ2-5,TRBV10-3,AISGIDHQETQY
NA,TRBJ2-1,TRBV20-1,SARDGERSGNYNEQF